Each of the 23 T cell receptor beta chains below was sequenced from the same sample in a study of Ad26.COV2.S vaccination and SARS-CoV-2 variants (dated by TCRdb to the early 2020s). The treatment or condition label on this specimen signifies: around 19 received Ad26.COV2.S at low or high dose, single or two shots; several received placebo; per-sample allocation not given. For vaccine and placebo recipients, repertoires were sequenced using samples collected on day 63 after the first injection. The library was made by the immunoSEQ multiplex PCR assay. In its TCRdb copy, this immuneACCESS table keeps in-frame sequences only and misses some clones. Where compared with another copy, unresolved V genes explain less than half of these, and the others have no known cause. The sample table contains hundreds of thousands of clones; only one count was recorded for about 85% of them. 6.4% of the sample is in the top ten clones.

The starting material was peripheral blood, obtained in a trial of Ad26.COV2.S vaccine versus placebo. These TCRs come from a person aged 18-60 years who received the Ad26.COV2.S COVID-19 vaccine or a placebo.

The chain couples TRBV6-2 or TRBV6-3 to TRBJ1-1; D remains unclear. Germline assignment: CDR1 MNHEY and CDR2 SVGEGT. CDR3 length: 12 residues. Trimming removed 3 bases at V and 3 bases at J, with 5 bases between. The CDR3, as DNA: TGTGCCAGCAGTTATGGGGACACTGAAGCTTTCTTT. Translated, it gives CASSYGDTEAFF.

The chain employs TRBV4-3 and TRBJ1-5, with 7 positions matching TRBD1. Germline CDR1 is LGHNA and CDR2 is YSLEER. The CDR3 has 15 amino acids. The trim removed 0 bases at V and 1 base at J, leaving 0 bases unmatched. The CDR3 sequence: CASSQDRGSNQPQHF. In nucleotides, the CDR3 is TGCGCCAGCAGCCAAGACAGGGGGAGCAATCAGCCCCAGCATTTT.

CDR3 DNA: TGCGCCAGCACGGGAGGGGCGAACCAGTACTTC. The encoded protein is CASTGGANQYF. The chain is built from TRBV10-2 and TRBJ2-5, with 8 positions matching TRBD2. Per germline, CDR1 WSHSY and CDR2 SAAADI. J lost 10 bases, V lost 7 bases, and 5 bases had no gene match. The CDR3 contains 11 residues.

In its sample, this clone was seen once. The rearrangement uses TRBV28 and TRBJ1-6; the D gene is possibly TRBD1 (6 bases). The CDR3 covers 15 residues. Germline values: CDR1 MDHEN, CDR2 SYDVKM. V gave up 6 bases and J gave up 7 bases, with 16 bases separating them. CDR3 residues: CASRAQGSKNSPLHF. CDR3 DNA: TGTGCCAGCAGGGCACAGGGAAGTAAGAATTCACCCCTCCACTTT.

The chain has TRBV5-6 and TRBJ1-1, with D tentatively TRBD1 (5 bases). CDR1 SGHDT and CDR2 YYEEEE come from the germline V gene. The CDR3 length is 16 residues. Between the trimmed V and J ends, which lost 2 bases and 1 base, there was a span of 15 bases. The CDR3 nucleotides read TGTGCCAGCAGCTTTGAGGGGCGGTTCGGGAACACTGAAGCTTTCTTT. It codes for CASSFEGRFGNTEAFF.

The rearrangement links TRBV13 to TRBJ2-7; perhaps TRBD1 as D (5 bases). Trimming pared 3 bases from V and 4 bases from J, leaving 13 bases between. Germline-derived CDR1 and CDR2 are PRHDT and FYEKMQ (reference sequence). This CDR3 spans 14 amino acids. In DNA, the CDR3 is TGTGCCAGCAGCTTCGGCAGGGAAACATACGAGCAGTACTTC. Its translation is CASSFGRETYEQYF.

The chain couples TRBV19 to TRBJ1-5; D possibly corresponds to TRBD1 (5 bases). This CDR3 has 15 residues. The germline gives CDR1 LNHDA, CDR2 SQIVND (reference sequence). V lost 3 bases, J lost 4 bases, and 13 bases lay in between. As DNA, the CDR3 is TGTGCCAGTAGTATGTATGTCCAGGGTAATCAGCCCCAGCATTTT. It translates to CASSMYVQGNQPQHF.

The rearrangement links TRBV27 to TRBJ1-5, with TRBD1 matching over 10 bases. This CDR3 spans 15 amino acids. V was clipped by 3 bases and J by 6 bases; unmatched bases: 5. The germline CDR1 and CDR2 sequences are MNHEY and SMNVEV (reference sequence). Here the CDR3 reads CASSLDRGKGQPQHF. CDR3 nucleotide sequence: TGTGCCAGCAGTTTGGACAGGGGGAAGGGTCAGCCCCAGCATTTT.

CDR3: CSSLDFYGYTF. In nucleotides, the CDR3 is TGCAGTTCACTGGACTTCTATGGCTACACCTTC. The chain couples TRBV20-1 to TRBJ1-2, with D unresolved. V lost 8 bases, J lost 4 bases, and 11 bases lay in between. Germline V CDR1 and CDR2: DFQATT, SNEGSKA (reference sequence). This CDR3 has 11 residues.

The chain is built from TRBV18 and TRBJ1-2; D is undetermined. Trimming took 2 bases from V and 3 from J, leaving 16 bases between them. The CDR3 spans 16 residues. CDR1 KGHSH and CDR2 LQKENI come from the germline V gene. CDR3 amino acids: CASSPGMTNMDYGYTF. CDR3 DNA: TGTGCCAGCTCACCAGGAATGACTAATATGGACTATGGCTACACCTTC.

This rearrangement joins TRBV5-1 to TRBJ1-1; 11 bases match TRBD1. The length of the CDR3 is 13 residues. V dropped 3 bases and J dropped 6; count of bases not matched to a gene: 1. Germline V lookup: CDR1 SGHRS, CDR2 YFSETQ. For the CDR3, the DNA is TGCGCCAGCAGCTGGGACAGGGGGGCTGAAGCTTTCTTT. This gives the protein CASSWDRGAEAFF.

The chain combines TRBV29-1 with TRBJ2-1, with D perhaps matching TRBD1 (5 bases). Germline V gives CDR1 SQVTM, CDR2 ANQGSEA. V was pared by 3 bases and J by 9 bases, with 9 bases between. The CDR3 runs 11 residues. CDR3 sequence reads: CSVDRAGEQFF. CDR3 nucleotides: TGCAGCGTTGACAGGGCCGGTGAGCAGTTCTTC.

The rearrangement links TRBV6-2 or TRBV6-3 to TRBJ1-2; no clear D gene. CDR1 is MNHEY and CDR2 is SVGEGT in the germline V gene. The germline V and J ends were trimmed by 6 bases and 3 bases, with 8 bases remaining between them. This CDR3 has 12 amino acids. The CDR3, as DNA: TGTGCCAGCAGCTGGGCCGACTATGGCTACACCTTC. Its protein product is CASSWADYGYTF.

The table lists this clone with a count of one. V gene TRBV19 combines with J gene TRBJ1-2, with TRBD1 matching over 9 bases. Unmatched junction bases numbered 10, after V lost 6 bases and J lost 8 bases. The V gene's germline CDR1 is LNHDA and CDR2 SQIVND (reference sequence). The CDR3 spans 14 residues. CDR3 residues: CASRGQGLLGGYTF. CDR3 in DNA: TGTGCCAGTAGGGGACAGGGTTTATTGGGAGGCTACACCTTC.

V and J are TRBV7-9 and TRBJ1-4; 9 bases are shared with TRBD1. The germline V gene encodes CDR1 SEHNR and CDR2 FQNEAQ (reference sequence). The CDR3 is 15 residues long. J gave up 7 bases and V 2 bases, and 5 bases lay outside the gene matches. CDR3 loop: CASSLPQGAVEKLFF. In DNA, the CDR3 is TGTGCCAGCAGCTTACCACAGGGGGCGGTTGAAAAACTGTTTTTT.

The V call is TRBV30, the J call TRBJ1-6; tentative D call: TRBD1 (6 bases). CDR3 size: 17 residues. Germline assignment: CDR1 GTSNPN and CDR2 SVGIG (reference sequence). V was shortened by 1 base and J by 7 bases, with 20 bases between the two germline ends. As DNA, the CDR3 is TGTGCCTGGAGTGACGGACCTCGGGGGGGCGCAAATTCACCCCTCCACTTT. Its translation: CAWSDGPRGGANSPLHF. Full variable domain (missing parts from reference TRBV30 and TRBJ1-6): SQTIHQWPATLVQPVGSPLSLECTVEGTSNPNLYWYRQAAGRGLQLLFYSVGIGQISSEVPQNLSASRPQDRQFILSSKKLLLSDSGFYLCAWSDGPRGGANSPLHFGNGTRLTVT.

The chain is built from TRBV4-3 and TRBJ2-1, with 8 bases fitting TRBD2. CDR1 LGHNA and CDR2 YSLEER come from the germline V gene. The CDR3 extends over 18 amino acids. J was trimmed by 4 bases and V by 3 bases; bases with no gene match: 14. In DNA, the CDR3 is TGCGCCAGCAGCCAGACCGAGGTACCGGGACTAGGGTACAATGAGCAGTTCTTC. It codes for CASSQTEVPGLGYNEQFF.

The chain combines TRBV28 with TRBJ2-2; the match to TRBD2 covers 9 bases. CDR3 size: 21 residues. Germline V gives CDR1 MDHEN, CDR2 SYDVKM. Trimming at V came to 7 bases and at J to 3 bases, leaving 24 bases not matched to a gene. The CDR3 nucleotides are TGTGCCAGCATAAGTCGATATTTCCGACAGGCGGGAGGGTGGGACACCGGGGAGCTGTTTTTT. Translating it yields CASISRYFRQAGGWDTGELFF. Filled out from reference TRBV28 and TRBJ2-2, the complete variable domain reads DVKVTQSSRYLVKRTGEKVFLECVQDMDHENMFWYRQDPGLGLRLIYFSYDVKMKEKGDIPEGYSVSREKKERFSLILESASTNQTSMYLCASISRYFRQAGGWDTGELFFGEGSRLTVL.

This chain links TRBV28 with TRBJ2-2; either TRBD1 or TRBD2 may fit D (6 bases each). CDR3 size: 15 residues. Germline CDR1 and CDR2: MDHEN and SYDVKM. V was clipped by 3 bases and J by 0 bases, with 8 bases between them. CDR3 sequence: CASSLEGANTGELFF. In nucleotides, the CDR3 is TGTGCCAGCAGTTTGGAGGGGGCGAACACCGGGGAGCTGTTTTTT. The complete variable domain, with remaining parts taken from reference TRBV28 and TRBJ2-2, reads DVKVTQSSRYLVKRTGEKVFLECVQDMDHENMFWYRQDPGLGLRLIYFSYDVKMKEKGDIPEGYSVSREKKERFSLILESASTNQTSMYLCASSLEGANTGELFFGEGSRLTVL.

V usage is TRBV4-2 and J usage is TRBJ2-7; D remains unclear. The CDR3 consists of 16 residues. The germline V gene encodes CDR1 LGHNA and CDR2 YNFKEQ. V lost 0 bases to trimming and J lost 2 bases, with 14 bases between them. The CDR3 DNA reads as TGTGCCAGCAGCCAAGACTGGGCGGACCCTACCTACGAGCAGTACTTC. It translates to CASSQDWADPTYEQYF.

This clone was counted between two and nine times. One end of the junction is discordant with germline, which a read error may explain. This rearrangement joins TRBV28 to TRBJ1-1; 9 bases line up with TRBD1. Germline V gene sequence: CDR1 MDHEN, CDR2 SYDVKM. This CDR3 contains 15 residues. In DNA, the CDR3 is TGTGCCAGCAGAATACTGGGGACAGGGAACGCTGAAGCTTTCTTT. Residues: CASRILGTGNAEAFF.

This clone was detected a few times. This rearrangement joins TRBV29-1 to TRBJ2-3; D gene unclear. Germline V gives CDR1 SQVTM, CDR2 ANQGSEA. The CDR3 contains 13 residues. The V gene lost 5 bases and the J gene lost 0 bases, with 9 bases spanning the gap. CDR3 nucleotide sequence: TGCAGCGTTCTCGTGGGTAGCACAGATACGCAGTATTTT. This codes for CSVLVGSTDTQYF.

The chain uses TRBV5-1 and TRBJ1-3, with 8 bases fitting TRBD1. Per germline, CDR1 SGHRS and CDR2 YFSETQ. The CDR3 totals 15 residues. V was pared by 2 bases and J by 5 bases, with 6 bases of the junction left unmatched. In nucleotides, the CDR3 is TGCGCCAGCAGCTTTGGACAGGGTTTGAGAAACACCATATATTTT. Encoded protein: CASSFGQGLRNTIYF.